These 27 T cell receptor beta chains share one sample of origin, sequenced in a study of T cells of healthy individuals. TCRdb re-derived calls from the 5' RACE reads in MiXCR, one entry per CDR3 protein. The sample shows 40,000 to 65,000 distinct CDR3 sequences, roughly 14% of them seen only once. The origin of the receptors is a human donor in good health.

This clonotype was seen at least ten times. This sequence joins TRBV24-1 and TRBJ1-5, with 7 bases fitting TRBD1. The CDR3 has 16 residues. Germline lookup yields CDR1 KGHDR and CDR2 SFDVKD. V lost 4 bases to trimming and J lost 7 bases; unmatched junction nucleotides: 12. CDR3 bases: TGTGCCACCAGTGACCGGATACAGGGGCGTGAGCAGCCCCAGCATTTT. Its protein product is CATSDRIQGREQPQHF.

This clonotype was seen many times. One end of the junction fails to match germline, which may point to a read error. The chain joins TRBV13 to TRBJ1-5; D remains unclear. In germline, CDR1 is PRHDT, CDR2 FYEKMQ (reference sequence). This CDR3 is built from 15 residues. CDR3 sequence: CASSLGGRANHPQHF. In DNA form, the CDR3 reads TGTGCCAGCAGCTTAGGGGGTAGGGCCAATCACCCCCAGCATTTT.

This chain joins TRBV7-2 and TRBJ2-3; 10 bases map to TRBD2. The CDR3 spans 15 residues. The V segment lost 5 bases and the J segment 5 bases; nucleotides outside the gene matches: 7. The germline V gene has CDR1 SGHTA and CDR2 FQGNSA. The chain's CDR3 is CASSRKRGGQDTQYF. CDR3 coding DNA: TGTGCCAGCAGCCGGAAGCGGGGGGGCCAAGATACGCAGTATTTT.

This clonotype occurred many times. The CDR3: CASSLGLAGIQNTGELFF. The CDR3 region has the DNA TGTGCCAGCAGCTTGGGACTAGCGGGTATACAGAACACCGGGGAGCTGTTTTTT. J is TRBJ2-2 and V is TRBV5-4; 10 positions agree with TRBD2. This CDR3 has 18 amino acids. Germline trimming cut 0 bases from V and 1 base from J; bases unmatched to any gene: 6. Germline V gives CDR1 SGHNT, CDR2 YYREEE (reference sequence).

The chain couples TRBV4-3 to TRBJ2-2; D is possibly TRBD1 (6 bases). V dropped 6 bases and J dropped 5 bases, with 25 bases sitting between them. Germline V CDR1 and CDR2: LGHNA, YSLEER. This CDR3 is built from 18 residues. CDR3 in amino acids: CASRANFGQPGGTGELFF. Here the CDR3 DNA reads TGCGCCAGCAGGGCTAACTTCGGACAGCCAGGCGGGACCGGGGAGCTGTTTTTT.

The chain is built from TRBV13 and TRBJ1-2; TRBD1 might be the D (5 bases). There are 15 residues in the CDR3. V gave up 2 bases and J gave up 4 bases, with 14 bases separating them. CDR1 is PRHDT and CDR2 is FYEKMQ in the germline V gene (reference sequence). The CDR3 nucleotides read TGTGCCAGCAGCTTACCTACCCAGGGTGCCTATGGCTACACCTTC. Protein: CASSLPTQGAYGYTF.

This clonotype was detected only a few times. The rearrangement links TRBV11-2 to TRBJ2-1; tentatively, D is TRBD1 (7 bases). Trimming took 5 bases from V and 8 from J, leaving 16 bases between them. In germline, CDR1 is SGHAT, CDR2 FQNNGV. This CDR3 spans 14 amino acids. In DNA, the CDR3 is TGTGCCAGCAGCCCCAACAGGGGAGGAGATGAGCAGTTCTTC. Protein product: CASSPNRGGDEQFF. Drawing the rest from reference TRBV11-2 and TRBJ2-1, the complete variable domain is EAGVAQSPRYKIIEKRQSVAFWCNPISGHATLYWYQQILGQGPKLLIQFQNNGVVDDSQLPKDRFSAERLKGVDSTLKIQPAKLEDSAVYLCASSPNRGGDEQFFGPGTRLTVL.

This clonotype was detected many times. The chain links TRBV4-3 to TRBJ1-2; TRBD1 matches at 8 bases. The germline CDR1 and CDR2 sequences are LGHNA and YSLEER. The CDR3 has 15 residues. V was pared by 3 bases and J by 4 bases, with 7 bases of the junction left unmatched. The CDR3 DNA follows: TGCGCCAGCAGCCATCCCGGACAGGGATTCTATGGCTACACCTTC. As protein: CASSHPGQGFYGYTF.

This chain links TRBV7-6 with TRBJ2-5, with D possibly being TRBD1 (6 bases). The V end was cut by 1 base, the J end by 5 bases, with 14 bases between. CDR1 is SGHVS and CDR2 is FNYEAQ in the germline V gene. The CDR3 has 15 amino acids. CDR3 in DNA: TGTGCCAGCAGCTTAGGTACAGGGCTCTGGGAGACCCAGTACTTC. As protein: CASSLGTGLWETQYF.

This clonotype came up a few times. The chain carries TRBV27 and TRBJ1-5; D perhaps matches TRBD1 (6 bases). Trimming left V 5 bases short and J 5 bases short, with 19 bases between. Germline CDR1 reads MNHEY; CDR2 reads SMNVEV (reference sequence). This CDR3 is built from 16 residues. CDR3 in DNA: TGTGCCAGCAGTCCCAACCCCTCCCGGACAGATCAGCCCCAGCATTTT. It specifies CASSPNPSRTDQPQHF.

CDR3: CASSQRSPAQETQYF. For the CDR3, the DNA is TGCGCCAGCAGCCAACGGAGCCCGGCACAAGAGACCCAGTACTTC. The chain carries TRBV5-1 and TRBJ2-5, with unresolved D. CDR3 size: 15 residues. Germline CDR1 SGHRS, CDR2 YFSETQ. Trimming left V 4 bases short and J 2 bases short, with 15 bases between.

This clonotype was seen ten or more times. The chain's CDR3 is CASSSGGGVTGELFF. CDR3 coding DNA: TGCGCCAGCAGCTCTGGCGGGGGGGTCACCGGGGAGCTGTTTTTT. The V and J genes are TRBV5-1 and TRBJ2-2; 9 bases line up with TRBD2. Germline V gene sequence: CDR1 SGHRS, CDR2 YFSETQ. The CDR3 spans 15 residues. V trimming: 3 bases; J trimming: 4 bases; junction bases outside the gene matches: 4.

In its sample, this clonotype was seen many times. The chain recombines TRBV24-1 with TRBJ1-5, with D maybe TRBD1 (6 bases). Germline V gene lookup returns CDR1 KGHDR and CDR2 SFDVKD. Trimming removed 5 bases from V and 4 bases from J, with 11 bases in between. The CDR3 is made up of 14 amino acids. The CDR3 nucleotides read TGTGCCACCAGTGTAGGAGGGGGAAATCAGCCCCAGCATTTT. Translating it yields CATSVGGGNQPQHF.

The chain couples TRBV20-1 to TRBJ2-7; 7 positions match TRBD2. The CDR3 covers 13 residues. The germline V gene encodes CDR1 DFQATT and CDR2 SNEGSKA (reference sequence). V lost 6 bases to trimming and J lost 4 bases; unmatched junction nucleotides: 9. CDR3 coding DNA: TGCAGTGCAGAACCCCGGGGGGTTTACGAGCAGTACTTC. Its protein product is CSAEPRGVYEQYF.

The gene calls are TRBV6-2 or TRBV6-3 and TRBJ1-5; D is unclear. This CDR3 has 20 amino acids. From germline, CDR1 is MNHEY and CDR2 SVGEGT. Trimming cost V 1 base and J 2 bases, with 24 bases left between them. The CDR3 protein is CASSYYPVVDSNPGNQPQHF. CDR3 bases: TGTGCCAGCAGTTACTACCCGGTCGTCGACTCTAACCCAGGCAATCAGCCCCAGCATTTT.

V gene TRBV9 combines with J gene TRBJ1-4; 12 bases line up with TRBD1. Trimming took 4 bases from V and 12 from J; bases not matched to a gene: 10. The CDR3 is 15 amino acids. Germline lookup yields CDR1 SGDLS and CDR2 YYNGEE. CDR3 region: CASSHGDRGPMELFF. The CDR3 region has the DNA TGTGCCAGCAGCCACGGGGACAGGGGGCCAATGGAACTGTTTTTT.

This clonotype was picked up many times. V gene TRBV24-1 combines with J gene TRBJ2-1; 7 bases are a match to TRBD2. The trim removed 2 bases at V and 8 bases at J, leaving 5 bases unmatched. Germline V gene data show CDR1 as KGHDR and CDR2 as SFDVKD. The CDR3 length is 14 residues. The CDR3 region is CATSDWGGSHEQFF. The DNA for the CDR3 is TGTGCCACCAGTGATTGGGGCGGGAGCCATGAGCAGTTCTTC.

This clonotype turned up a few times. The chain is built from TRBV7-9 and TRBJ2-1; D gene ambiguous. CDR3 size: 15 residues. Trimming took off 6 bases at V and 4 bases at J, with 16 bases between the two ends. From germline, CDR1 is SEHNR and CDR2 FQNEAQ (reference sequence). The DNA for the CDR3 is TGTGCCAGCAGGTACCGGGCTGCGCTGTACAATGAGCAGTTCTTC. This sequence encodes CASRYRAALYNEQFF.

The sample holds many counts of this clonotype. The chain couples TRBV7-2 to TRBJ2-7; 8 bases are shared with TRBD2. V lost 5 bases to trimming and J lost 3 bases; unmatched junction nucleotides: 9. Per the germline V gene, CDR1 is SGHTA and CDR2 is FQGNSA. This CDR3 region has 15 residues. CDR3 sequence: CASSLGNGRVYEQYF. The CDR3 DNA is TGTGCCAGCAGCCTAGGGAACGGGAGGGTCTACGAGCAGTACTTC.

In its sample, this clonotype was seen a few times. The genes are TRBV15 and TRBJ2-1, with D perhaps TRBD1 (6 bases). The V end was cut by 3 bases, the J end by 8 bases, with 20 bases between. Germline CDR1 LNHNV, CDR2 YYDKDF (reference sequence). The CDR3 length is 16 residues. DNA of the CDR3: TGTGCCACCAGCAGGAACAGGGCCCGGGTTGGCTATGAGCAGTTCTTC. Its translation: CATSRNRARVGYEQFF.

This clonotype appeared a few times. The chain employs TRBV12-3 or TRBV12-4 and TRBJ2-5; a weak D match, TRBD2 (6 bases). The CDR3 is made up of 13 amino acids. Between the trimmed V and J ends, which lost 3 bases and 4 bases, there was a span of 9 bases. CDR3 region: CASSLEGPETQYF. The CDR3 DNA sequence: TGTGCCAGCAGTTTGGAGGGTCCAGAGACCCAGTACTTC.

This clonotype has at least ten counts. The chain uses TRBV9 and TRBJ2-5, with D perhaps being TRBD1 or TRBD2 (5 bases each). Germline CDR1 and CDR2: SGDLS and YYNGEE. The V and J ends lost 4 bases and 7 bases respectively, with 11 bases between them. The CDR3 spans 12 residues. The CDR3: CASSRDAGTQYF. CDR3 nucleotide sequence: TGTGCCAGCAGCCGGGACGCGGGGACCCAGTACTTC.

This sequence joins TRBV30 and TRBJ2-7, with D perhaps TRBD1 (5 bases). V was pared by 2 bases and J by 3 bases, with 11 bases between. This CDR3 is built from 13 residues. Germline CDR1 is GTSNPN and CDR2 is SVGIG (reference sequence). CDR3 nucleotides: TGTGCCTGGAGTCGGACACGTAGCTACGAGCAGTACTTC. It encodes CAWSRTRSYEQYF. The whole variable domain, remainder taken from reference TRBV30 and TRBJ2-7, is SQTIHQWPATLVQPVGSPLSLECTVEGTSNPNLYWYRQAAGRGLQLLFYSVGIGQISSEVPQNLSASRPQDRQFILSSKKLLLSDSGFYLCAWSRTRSYEQYFGPGTRLTVT.

This clonotype has a handful of counts. This chain connects TRBV6-2 or TRBV6-3 to TRBJ1-5; D gene unclear. Trimming stripped 5 bases from V and 2 bases from J, with 7 bases between. There are 13 residues in the CDR3. Per the germline V gene, CDR1 is MNHEY and CDR2 is SVGEGT. Here the CDR3 reads CASSDGGNQPQHF. CDR3 coding DNA: TGTGCCAGCAGTGACGGGGGCAATCAGCCCCAGCATTTT.

By sample share, this clonotype is medium-sized. The chain has TRBV30 and TRBJ2-3, with TRBD2 matching 9 bases. The CDR3 is made up of 14 amino acids. The trim removed 1 base at V and 4 bases at J, leaving 3 bases unmatched. The germline V gene has CDR1 GTSNPN and CDR2 SVGIG (reference sequence). For the CDR3, the DNA is TGTGCCTGGAGTGAACTAGCGGGCTCAGATACGCAGTATTTT. This sequence encodes CAWSELAGSDTQYF. The complete variable domain, with remaining parts taken from reference TRBV30 and TRBJ2-3, reads SQTIHQWPATLVQPVGSPLSLECTVEGTSNPNLYWYRQAAGRGLQLLFYSVGIGQISSEVPQNLSASRPQDRQFILSSKKLLLSDSGFYLCAWSELAGSDTQYFGPGTRLTVL.

This clonotype turned up a few times. This chain connects TRBV29-1 to TRBJ2-7; D gene ambiguous. V shed 5 bases and J shed 4 bases, with 15 bases lying between them. This CDR3 comprises 13 residues. Germline lookup yields CDR1 SQVTM and CDR2 ANQGSEA. CDR3 residues: CSVIPGQRYEQYF. CDR3 in DNA: TGCAGCGTTATACCGGGCCAACGATACGAGCAGTACTTC.

This clonotype was recorded at least ten times. The V gene is TRBV20-1, the J gene TRBJ2-7; D may be TRBD1 or TRBD2 (5 bases each). The CDR3 contains 13 residues. V dropped 6 bases and J dropped 4 bases, with 16 bases sitting between them. Germline-derived CDR1 and CDR2 are DFQATT and SNEGSKA (reference sequence). CDR3 nucleotides: TGCAGTGCCAGCCCGTTCAGGGAGTACGAGCAGTACTTC. It yields the protein CSASPFREYEQYF.